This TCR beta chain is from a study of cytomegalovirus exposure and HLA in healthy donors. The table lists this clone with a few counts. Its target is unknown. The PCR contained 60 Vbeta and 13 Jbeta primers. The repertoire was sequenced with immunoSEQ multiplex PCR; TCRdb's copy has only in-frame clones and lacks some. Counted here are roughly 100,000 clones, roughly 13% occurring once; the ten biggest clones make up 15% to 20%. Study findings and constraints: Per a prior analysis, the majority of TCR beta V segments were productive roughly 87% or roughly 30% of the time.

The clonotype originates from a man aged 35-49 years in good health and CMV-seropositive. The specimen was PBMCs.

CDR3 in amino acids: CASSLRDRGMYEQYF. The CDR3 coding sequence is TGTGCCAGCAGCCTCCGGGACAGGGGGATGTACGAGCAGTACTTC. The chain couples TRBV6-6 to TRBJ2-7, with 11 positions matching TRBD1. Losses at the gene ends were 6 bases for V and 4 bases for J; bases not matched to a gene: 8. The germline gives CDR1 MNHNY, CDR2 SVGAGI (reference sequence). The CDR3 is made up of 15 amino acids.